The 27 T cell receptor beta chains listed next were all sequenced from one sample in a study of blood T cell repertoires in COVID-19. Method: immunoSEQ multiplex PCR; TCRdb's copy keeps in-frame clones and lacks some. This sample carries 30,000 to 45,000 clones, about 85% of them seen once, and the ten largest clones take around 15%. Sequencing was done on a sample of peripheral blood. These TCRs come from a human donor in a cohort sampled during active COVID-19.

The chain carries TRBV3-1 (or the pseudogene TRBV3-2) and TRBJ1-1, with D possibly being TRBD1 (5 bases). The CDR3 totals 17 residues. Germline CDR1 reads LGHDT; CDR2 reads YNNKEL (reference sequence). V lost 1 base and J 10 bases, leaving 25 bases between the germline ends. The DNA of the CDR3 is TGTGCCAGCAGCCAAGGACGCGGGGAACACGGAGGGGAAGGAGCTTTCTTT. Encoded protein: CASSQGRGEHGGEGAFF.

The chain is built from TRBV4-2 and TRBJ2-5; perhaps TRBD1 as D (5 bases). The V and J ends lost 1 base and 4 bases respectively, with 10 bases between them. CDR3 length equals 14 residues. CDR1 and CDR2 (germline): LGHNA, YNFKEQ. CDR3 DNA sequence: TGTGCCAGCAGCCAAGGGGGCATAGGAGAGACCCAGTACTTC. Protein: CASSQGGIGETQYF.

This clone was picked up a small number of times. This chain uses TRBV18 with TRBJ2-7, with 14 bases fitting TRBD2. Germline loops: CDR1 KGHSH, CDR2 LQKENI. The V and J ends lost 1 base and 7 bases, in that order; junction bases with no gene match: 6. CDR3 length equals 16 residues. CDR3 nucleotide sequence: TGTGCCAGCTCACCACTGGGACTAGCGGGGGCGAAGGAGCAGTACTTC. It encodes CASSPLGLAGAKEQYF.

The chain links TRBV12-3 or TRBV12-4 to TRBJ1-3; D might be TRBD1 (6 bases). V lost 4 bases to trimming and J lost 9 bases, with 10 bases between them. CDR3 length equals 12 residues. As DNA, the CDR3 is TGTGCCAGCAGTTACAGGGCGGCCACCATATATTTT. Residues: CASSYRAATIYF.

In nucleotides, the CDR3 is TGTGCCAGCAGCCAAGAAGTAGCGGGGGAACAGGGGAATACGCAGTATTTT. As protein: CASSQEVAGEQGNTQYF. The J gene is TRBJ2-3, the V gene TRBV4-2, with 9 positions matching TRBD2. V gave up 0 bases and J gave up 7 bases; unmatched junction bases: 11. The CDR3 length is 17 residues. Per the germline V gene, CDR1 is LGHNA and CDR2 is YNFKEQ.

V and J are TRBV6-5 and TRBJ2-5, with TRBD2 matching over 7 bases. V was pared by 7 bases and J by 3 bases, with 8 bases of the junction left unmatched. This CDR3 comprises 14 residues. Germline V CDR1 and CDR2: MNHEY, SVGAGI. CDR3 amino acids: CASTRGGVKETQYF. The CDR3 coding sequence is TGTGCCAGCACCCGGGGAGGGGTGAAAGAGACCCAGTACTTC.

This clone occurred once. V is TRBV2 and J is TRBJ1-4, with 7 bases matching TRBD1. The CDR3 runs 13 residues. Germline V gene lookup returns CDR1 SNHLY and CDR2 FYNNEI. V was pared by 8 bases and J by 3 bases, with 3 bases of the junction left unmatched. The CDR3 region has the DNA TGTGCCAGCGGAGGGACAGCTAATGAAAAACTGTTTTTT. This codes for CASGGTANEKLFF. The full variable domain, in which reference TRBV2 and TRBJ1-4 provide the parts outside the CDR3, is EPEVTQTPSHQVTQMGQEVILRCVPISNHLYFYWYRQILGQKVEFLVSFYNNEISEKSEIFDDQFSVERPDGSNFTLKIRSTKLEDSAMYFCASGGTANEKLFFGSGTQLSVL.

Only a few counts were recorded for this clone. The V and J genes are TRBV7-2 and TRBJ1-1; D is possibly TRBD1 (6 bases). Trimming took 4 bases from V and 4 from J, leaving 13 bases between them. This CDR3 contains 14 residues. In germline, CDR1 is SGHTA, CDR2 FQGNSA. CDR3 in DNA: TGTGCCAGCAGCTCAGCTACAGGGTTCACTGAAGCTTTCTTT. Protein sequence: CASSSATGFTEAFF.

The chain has TRBV5-1 and TRBJ2-1; 10 nucleotides match TRBD1. Germline CDR1 SGHRS, CDR2 YFSETQ. This CDR3 spans 15 amino acids. Unmatched junction bases numbered 8, after V lost 3 bases and J lost 8 bases. CDR3 sequence: CASSSGQGSFDEQFF. CDR3 sequence (DNA): TGCGCCAGCAGCTCGGGACAGGGGTCTTTCGATGAGCAGTTCTTC.

V and J are TRBV4-3 and TRBJ1-2, with TRBD1 matching 9 bases. The V segment lost 3 bases and the J segment 8 bases; nucleotides outside the gene matches: 4. CDR1 and CDR2 (germline): LGHNA, YSLEER. The length of the CDR3 is 13 residues. CDR3 DNA sequence: TGCGCCAGCAGCCAGAACAGGGGGCTGGGCTACACCTTC. Protein product: CASSQNRGLGYTF.

This clone was seen a few times. The chain couples TRBV4-3 to TRBJ2-7; no clear D. The CDR3 has 15 residues. Trimming stripped 0 bases from V and 3 bases from J, with 12 bases between. Per germline, CDR1 LGHNA and CDR2 YSLEER. This chain's CDR3 is CASSQDLGSNYEQYF. Written as DNA, the CDR3 is TGCGCCAGCAGCCAAGATTTGGGTAGCAACTACGAGCAGTACTTC.

This rearrangement joins TRBV4-2 to TRBJ2-3; 7 nucleotides match TRBD1. Germline V gene lookup returns CDR1 LGHNA and CDR2 YNFKEQ. This CDR3 region has 18 residues. The junction had 14 bases not matched to a gene; V was cut back by 3 bases and J by 2 bases. The CDR3 sequence is CASSQAYSTGPSTDTQYF. In DNA, the CDR3 is TGTGCCAGCAGCCAGGCCTACTCGACAGGGCCCTCCACAGATACGCAGTATTTT.

This clone has only one observation. The chain links TRBV7-8 to TRBJ2-7; 10 bases align to TRBD1. This CDR3 contains 15 residues. CDR1 and CDR2 from the germline V gene are SGHVS and FQNEAQ. The V and J ends lost 4 bases and 7 bases, in that order; junction bases with no gene match: 10. CDR3 protein: CASSYSRQGASEQYF. The CDR3 DNA reads TGTGCCAGCAGCTATAGTAGACAGGGGGCCTCGGAGCAGTACTTC. Full variable domain (missing parts from reference TRBV7-8 and TRBJ2-7): GAGVSQSPRYKVAKRGQDVALRCDPISGHVSLFWYQQALGQGPEFLTYFQNEAQLDKSGLPSDRFFAERPEGSVSTLKIQRTQQEDSAVYLCASSYSRQGASEQYFGPGTRLTVT.

This clone was seen a few times. This chain connects TRBV4-1 to TRBJ2-7; maybe TRBD1 (5 bases). Germline CDR1 MGHRA, CDR2 YSYEKL. V lost 3 bases and J 0 bases, leaving 12 bases between the germline ends. CDR3 length: 15 residues. The CDR3 region is CASSQSGHPSYEQYF. The CDR3 DNA is TGCGCCAGCAGCCAGTCAGGACACCCCTCCTACGAGCAGTACTTC.

This rearrangement joins TRBV6-2 or TRBV6-3 to TRBJ2-1, with a possible D match to TRBD2 (5 bases). The CDR3 totals 15 residues. Germline V gene data show CDR1 as MNHEY and CDR2 as SVGEGT. Trimming pared 2 bases from V and 6 bases from J, leaving 14 bases between. The chain's CDR3 is CASSYLGSRANEQFF. The DNA of the CDR3 is TGTGCCAGCAGTTACCTGGGGAGTAGGGCCAATGAGCAGTTCTTC.

The chain recombines TRBV12-3 or TRBV12-4 with TRBJ1-2, with D tentatively TRBD1 (5 bases). V was trimmed by 7 bases and J by 8 bases, leaving 14 bases between them. The CDR3 covers 12 residues. The CDR3 loop is CASTTGGRGYTF. CDR3 sequence (DNA): TGTGCCAGCACCACCGGGGGTCGGGGCTACACCTTC.

This clone was observed a single time. This chain joins TRBV5-1 and TRBJ1-4, with TRBD1 matching 9 bases. The CDR3 totals 14 residues. The germline gives CDR1 SGHRS, CDR2 YFSETQ. Trimming at V came to 4 bases and at J to 5 bases, leaving 3 bases not matched to a gene. The CDR3 coding sequence is TGCGCCAGCAGCCACGGGACAGGGAATGAAAAACTGTTTTTT. It is translated as CASSHGTGNEKLFF.

This CDR3 reads CASSPRLTSGDEQYF. Written as DNA, the CDR3 is TGTGCCAGCAGCCCTAGACTGACTAGCGGGGACGAGCAGTACTTC. This chain uses TRBV3-1 (or the pseudogene TRBV3-2) with TRBJ2-7, with 11 bases fitting TRBD2. Germline assignment: CDR1 LGHDT and CDR2 YNNKEL (reference sequence). Trimming took 4 bases from V and 5 from J; bases not matched to a gene: 7. CDR3 size: 15 residues.

The chain uses TRBV5-4 and TRBJ2-3; 9 bases are shared with TRBD1. From germline, CDR1 is SGHNT and CDR2 YYREEE (reference sequence). The trim removed 4 bases at V and 5 bases at J, leaving 5 bases unmatched. This CDR3 has 14 amino acids. The CDR3 DNA is TGTGCCAGCAGCGCACAGGGGGCGAGAGATACGCAGTATTTT. It specifies CASSAQGARDTQYF. Variable domain in full (rest from reference TRBV5-4 and TRBJ2-3): ETGVTQSPTHLIKTRGQQVTLRCSSQSGHNTVSWYQQALGQGPQFIFQYYREEENGRGNFPPRFSGLQFPNYSSELNVNALELDDSALYLCASSAQGARDTQYFGPGTRLTVL.

The chain uses TRBV28 and TRBJ1-2; no firm D call. The V gene lost 3 bases and the J gene lost 7 bases, with 12 bases spanning the gap. Germline V gives CDR1 MDHEN, CDR2 SYDVKM. The length of the CDR3 is 13 residues. CDR3 nucleotides: TGTGCCAGCAGTTTGCAAGTTCGCGGTGGCTACACCTTC. This gives the protein CASSLQVRGGYTF.

J is TRBJ2-1 and V is TRBV6-4; TRBD2 aligns across 8 bases. The CDR3 has 15 amino acids. In germline, CDR1 is MRHNA, CDR2 SNTAGT. The V gene end was trimmed by 3 bases and the J gene end by 4 bases; junction bases not matched to a gene: 5. CDR3 DNA sequence: TGTGCCAGCAGTGAGGGGGCGGGGGGTTACAATGAGCAGTTCTTC. Its translation: CASSEGAGGYNEQFF.

The chain couples TRBV27 to TRBJ1-2; D is possibly TRBD1 (5 bases). CDR1 is MNHEY and CDR2 is SMNVEV in the germline V gene (reference sequence). The CDR3 loop spans 14 amino acids. Trimming pared 3 bases from V and 7 bases from J, leaving 15 bases between. The DNA for the CDR3 is TGTGCCAGCAGTTTCTCCCCCGGGGGTCGTGGCTACACCTTC. This sequence encodes CASSFSPGGRGYTF.

V is TRBV18 and J is TRBJ1-2, with 7 bases matching TRBD1. In germline, CDR1 is KGHSH, CDR2 LQKENI. The CDR3 consists of 14 residues. With V trimmed by 4 bases and J by 1 base, 3 bases remained unmatched. Here the CDR3 DNA reads TGTGCCAGCTCACACGGACAGGATAACTATGGCTACACCTTC. Encoded protein: CASSHGQDNYGYTF.

The chain combines TRBV5-5 with TRBJ2-7, with D perhaps matching TRBD2 (6 bases). Trimming pared 0 bases from V and 0 bases from J, leaving 10 bases between. The CDR3 runs to 15 residues. CDR1 SGHKS and CDR2 YYEKEE come from the germline V gene (reference sequence). CDR3 amino acids: CASSLDGGFSYEQYF. Written as DNA, the CDR3 is TGTGCCAGCAGCTTGGACGGGGGTTTCTCCTACGAGCAGTACTTC.

The chain couples TRBV6-8 to TRBJ1-1, with D uncertain. Germline lookup yields CDR1 MNHGY and CDR2 SAAAGT. Trimming stripped 2 bases from V and 1 base from J, with 11 bases between. The CDR3 is 15 residues long. The CDR3 DNA reads TGTGCCAGCAGTTACATAAGGGAGTGGAACACTGAAGCTTTCTTT. Protein: CASSYIREWNTEAFF.

The chain couples TRBV7-2 to TRBJ2-1; 7 bases are a match to TRBD2. The CDR3 is 15 amino acids. Germline values: CDR1 SGHTA, CDR2 FQGNSA. The J segment lost 8 bases and the V segment lost 1 base, leaving 8 bases of the junction unmatched. Written as DNA, the CDR3 is TGTGCCAGCAGCTTAGGTGGGGGGGTCGTCGATGAGCAGTTCTTC. Amino acid sequence: CASSLGGGVVDEQFF.

About this clone: One junction end does not reproduce the germline sequence, and a read error may be involved. The chain is built from TRBV7-7 and TRBJ2-7; 8 nucleotides match TRBD1. Looked up from germline, CDR1 is SSHAT and CDR2 is FNYEAQ (reference sequence). This CDR3 is 13 amino acids long. CDR3 in DNA: TGTGCTAGCAGCTTAGACAGGGGCTACGAGCAGTACTTC. Translated, it gives CASSLDRGYEQYF.